The 15 T cell receptor beta chains below all came from one sample that was sequenced in a study of PD-L1 blockade in urothelial cancer. Sequencing was performed with immunoSEQ multiplex PCR; in TCRdb, only in-frame clones are kept and a portion is missing. The table shows 85,000 to 95,000 clones, with about 90% occurring only once. Time point noted: pretreatment peripheral blood. Sequenced here: PBMCs, sampled around atezolizumab (anti-PD-L1) treatment. Receptors were obtained from a man in his 60s with urothelial cancer.

This chain links TRBV7-2 with TRBJ2-1; a weak D match, TRBD1 (6 bases). The germline V gene encodes CDR1 SGHTA and CDR2 FQGNSA. The CDR3 runs to 13 residues. With 5 bases removed from V and 5 bases from J, the gap between germline ends came to 10 bases. In DNA, the CDR3 is TGTGCCAGCAGCGTCCGGGACAACAATGAGCAGTTCTTC. Amino acids: CASSVRDNNEQFF.

The rearrangement links TRBV5-1 to TRBJ2-2; 11 nucleotides line up with TRBD1. Per germline, CDR1 SGHRS and CDR2 YFSETQ. The junction had 3 bases not matched to a gene; V was cut back by 5 bases and J by 6 bases. The CDR3 is 14 amino acids. The CDR3 loop reads CASSPGQGAGELFF. DNA for the CDR3: TGCGCCAGCAGTCCGGGACAGGGGGCCGGGGAGCTGTTTTTT.

This sequence joins TRBV19 and TRBJ1-5, with D hard to call. The CDR3 is made up of 12 amino acids. The V gene's germline CDR1 is LNHDA and CDR2 SQIVND (reference sequence). V lost 6 bases, J lost 5 bases, and 8 bases lay in between. The CDR3 spells CASRQFDQPQHF. In DNA form, the CDR3 reads TGTGCCAGTAGACAGTTCGATCAGCCCCAGCATTTT.

CDR3 nucleotide sequence: TGCGCCAGCAGCTCCACCGCGACAGGATCAGTTGTTGGCTACACCTTC. It encodes CASSSTATGSVVGYTF. This chain uses TRBV5-1 with TRBJ1-2; TRBD1 is a possible D gene (6 bases). CDR1 SGHRS and CDR2 YFSETQ come from the germline V gene. The V end lost 3 bases, the J end lost 7 bases, and 22 bases lay between the germline ends. CDR3 length: 16 amino acids.

The rearrangement links TRBV15 to TRBJ2-3; 13 nucleotides match TRBD2. Per the germline V gene, CDR1 is LNHNV and CDR2 is YYDKDF (reference sequence). The CDR3 is 17 residues long. J gave up 1 base and V 4 bases, and 5 bases lay outside the gene matches. This chain's CDR3 is CATSTLGTSGGTDTQYF. CDR3 DNA: TGTGCCACCAGCACTCTAGGGACTAGCGGGGGCACAGATACGCAGTATTTT.

J is TRBJ2-5 and V is TRBV6-1; TRBD2 matches 8 bases. The germline V gene encodes CDR1 MNHNS and CDR2 SASEGT. Trimming cost V 2 bases and J 0 bases; bases outside gene matches: 11. The CDR3 contains 18 residues. The CDR3: CASSEFGGTRPYQETQYF. CDR3 nucleotides: TGTGCCAGCAGTGAATTCGGGGGGACTAGACCGTACCAAGAGACCCAGTACTTC.

V usage is TRBV19 and J usage is TRBJ2-3, with 7 bases identical to TRBD1. CDR3 length: 15 residues. Germline CDR1 is LNHDA and CDR2 is SQIVND (reference sequence). Trimming cost V 0 bases and J 3 bases; bases outside gene matches: 3. The CDR3 protein is CASSIDRTGTDTQYF. DNA of the CDR3: TGTGCCAGTAGTATAGACAGGACAGGAACAGATACGCAGTATTTT.

Only one count was recorded for this clone. This chain's CDR3 is CAWNPWGGGDTQYF. The CDR3 DNA sequence: TGTGCCTGGAACCCATGGGGGGGAGGGGATACGCAGTATTTT. V usage is TRBV30 and J usage is TRBJ2-3; 7 bases fit TRBD2. V lost 4 bases to trimming and J lost 6 bases; unmatched junction nucleotides: 10. This CDR3 has 14 amino acids. The germline CDR1 and CDR2 sequences are GTSNPN and SVGIG (reference sequence).

The chain couples TRBV10-3 to TRBJ1-5; possible D gene TRBD1, 5 bases. This CDR3 is 14 amino acids long. Germline values: CDR1 ENHRY, CDR2 SYGVKD. V lost 0 bases and J 4 bases, leaving 7 bases between the germline ends. CDR3 in DNA: TGTGCCATCAGTGAGTCGGGGGGTAATCAGCCCCAGCATTTT. It yields the protein CAISESGGNQPQHF.

V and J are TRBV15 and TRBJ2-5; D perhaps matches TRBD2 (6 bases). Germline CDR1 LNHNV, CDR2 YYDKDF (reference sequence). V was trimmed by 3 bases and J by 5 bases, leaving 10 bases between them. The CDR3 is 13 residues long. The CDR3 reads CATSRSGGETQYF. As DNA, the CDR3 is TGTGCCACCAGCAGGTCTGGGGGGGAGACCCAGTACTTC.

The J gene is TRBJ2-7, the V gene TRBV4-1, with 11 nucleotides matching TRBD1. From germline, CDR1 is MGHRA and CDR2 YSYEKL. The J segment lost 3 bases and the V segment lost 2 bases, leaving 3 bases of the junction unmatched. The CDR3 is 15 amino acids. CDR3 DNA: TGCGCCAGCAGCCAACCGGGACAGGGGGTCTACGAGCAGTACTTC. Translation gives CASSQPGQGVYEQYF.

The chain uses TRBV11-2 and TRBJ2-7; TRBD1 might be the D (5 bases). V was trimmed by 1 base and J by 2 bases, leaving 15 bases between them. This CDR3 spans 16 amino acids. Per germline, CDR1 SGHAT and CDR2 FQNNGV. The CDR3 DNA follows: TGTGCCAGCAGCTTAGTCCCAGGGATTTATACCTACGAGCAGTACTTC. Its translation is CASSLVPGIYTYEQYF.

The chain carries TRBV10-3 and TRBJ2-1; 14 bases match TRBD2. The V gene end was trimmed by 2 bases and the J gene end by 9 bases; junction bases not matched to a gene: 3. CDR1 is ENHRY and CDR2 is SYGVKD in the germline V gene. The CDR3 contains 15 residues. The CDR3 is CAISEGTSGSGEQFF. In DNA form, the CDR3 reads TGTGCCATCAGTGAGGGGACTAGCGGGAGTGGTGAGCAGTTCTTC.

V usage is TRBV7-9 and J usage is TRBJ2-1, with TRBD2 matching over 8 bases. V shed 5 bases and J 10 bases; nucleotides not matched to a gene: 10. The CDR3 has 14 residues. From germline, CDR1 is SEHNR and CDR2 FQNEAQ (reference sequence). The CDR3 DNA reads TGTGCCAGCAGCAATAGCGGGAAAAAGGTCGAGCAGTTCTTC. This codes for CASSNSGKKVEQFF.

The chain carries TRBV15 and TRBJ2-3; 11 bases are shared with TRBD2. CDR1 LNHNV and CDR2 YYDKDF come from the germline V gene (reference sequence). With V trimmed by 0 bases and J by 0 bases, 8 bases remained unmatched. There are 19 residues in the CDR3. This chain's CDR3 is CATSREGLLAGVSTDTQYF. In DNA form, the CDR3 reads TGTGCCACCAGCAGAGAGGGATTACTAGCGGGGGTCAGCACAGATACGCAGTATTTT.